This TCR beta chain was documented in a study of neurological immune-mediated disorders. TCRdb fed the 5' RACE reads into MiXCR, producing one record per CDR3 protein. The table has about 38,000 distinct CDR3 sequences, about 7% seen once. This CDR3 contains 15 residues. Trimming stripped 6 bases from V and 1 base from J, with 10 bases between. The sequence was collected from a middle-aged man in good health. Material for sequencing was CD4+ T cells from blood. This sequence joins TRBV12-3 or TRBV12-4 and TRBJ2-6; D may be TRBD2 (6 bases). CDR3 sequence (DNA): TGTGCCAGCAGGCCTCTAGCGTCTGGGGCCAACGTCCTGACTTTC. Amino acid sequence: CASRPLASGANVLTF.